This T cell receptor beta chain derives from a study of blood T cell repertoires in COVID-19. Study in general: The United States, Italy and Spain provided the acute and convalescent COVID-19 samples. T cells, B-cell-depleted T cells, or PBMCs supplied cDNA or gDNA.

Profiling relied on immunoSEQ multiplex PCR, and the TCRdb table lists in-frame clones only, not all of them. The repertoire includes around 170,000 clones, 75% to 80% of them detected once, and over 11% sits in the top ten. This clone was seen a handful of times. The CDR3 consists of 15 residues. Germline loops: CDR1 GTSNPN, CDR2 SVGIG (reference sequence). After removal of 3 bases from V and 1 base from J, the junction contained 3 bases not matched to a gene. Specimen: peripheral blood. The chain couples TRBV30 to TRBJ1-5; 10 positions agree with TRBD1. The receptor's source is an elderly woman with acute or convalescent COVID-19. The CDR3 region has the DNA TGTGCCTGGAGCGGGACAGGGGCGAGCAATCAGCCCCAGCATTTT. Translation: CAWSGTGASNQPQHF.